The sequence of this T cell receptor (beta chain) was determined in a study of shared clonotypes between healthy human individuals. Only in-frame clones appear in the TCRdb table, and some are missing; sequencing was by immunoSEQ multiplex PCR. The sample carries 2 million to 2.5 million clones, approximately 94% recorded once. Naive CD8 cells lacked CD45RO and underwent positive selection for CCR7, leaving out terminally differentiated effector memory CD45RA+ cells. Donors comprised only Caucasian adults living in Nashville, Tennessee. Comment on this clone: No antigen is known for it.

Whole-study results and caveats: Measured sharing among donors was expected to vary with sequencing depth. Roughly 5% of naive CD4 clonotypes were common to four donors. Relative to their counterparts shared across all four donors, non-shared clonotypes exhibited diminished generation probabilities.

Trimming cost V 3 bases and J 7 bases; bases outside gene matches: 5. The germline gives CDR1 MGHRA, CDR2 YSYEKL. The CDR3 runs 15 residues. This rearrangement joins TRBV4-1 to TRBJ2-1; 11 bases map to TRBD2. Source material: naive CD8+ T cells from PBMCs. This receptor was identified in a man between 18 and 35 years old in good health. Some clones in this sample may be carry-over from other donors' samples. The CDR3 DNA follows: TGCGCCAGCAGCCAGGAACTAGCGGGGGTGAATGAGCAGTTCTTC. Protein product: CASSQELAGVNEQFF.